What follows are 8 T cell receptor beta chains derived from one specimen sequenced in a study of cytomegalovirus exposure and HLA in healthy donors. Use of 60 Vbeta and 13 Jbeta primers characterized the PCR. TCRdb's copy holds only in-frame clones and misses some; the assay was immunoSEQ multiplex PCR. The table has some 120,000 clones, 15% to 19% seen once. Input material: PBMCs. Source of these receptors: a woman aged 18-30 years in good health and CMV-seronegative.

The chain employs TRBV6-5 and TRBJ2-5, with 7 bases aligning to TRBD1. The CDR3 extends over 15 amino acids. CDR1 and CDR2 from the germline V gene are MNHEY and SVGAGI. The junction had 12 bases not matched to a gene; V was cut back by 2 bases and J by 9 bases. The DNA of the CDR3 is TGTGCCAGCAGTTACCAAGGGGGCGGACCTCGGGCCCAGTACTTC. Translated, it gives CASSYQGGGPRAQYF.

The sample holds a few counts of this clone. This sequence joins TRBV30 and TRBJ2-3; 9 bases map to TRBD2. Germline assignment: CDR1 GTSNPN and CDR2 SVGIG (reference sequence). The CDR3 totals 14 residues. The V and J ends lost 3 bases and 5 bases, in that order; junction bases with no gene match: 6. The CDR3 coding sequence is TGTGCCTGGAGCCCAAGCGGGAGGTTAGATACGCAGTATTTT. Its protein is CAWSPSGRLDTQYF.

This clone turned up a few times. The chain combines TRBV5-1 with TRBJ2-7; no clear D gene. CDR1 is SGHRS and CDR2 is YFSETQ in the germline V gene. There are 13 residues in the CDR3. Trimming took off 4 bases at V and 4 bases at J, with 12 bases between the two ends. As DNA, the CDR3 is TGCGCCAGCAGCCCTATTCCAGGTTACGAGCAGTACTTC. Encoded protein: CASSPIPGYEQYF.

This sequence joins TRBV28 and TRBJ2-1, with 8 positions matching TRBD2. In germline, CDR1 is MDHEN, CDR2 SYDVKM. The CDR3 is 15 amino acids. The V gene end was trimmed by 8 bases and the J gene end by 6 bases; junction bases not matched to a gene: 12. CDR3 nucleotides: TGTGCCAGCGACGATCCAGGGGCGGGAGGCAATGAGCAGTTCTTC. Its protein is CASDDPGAGGNEQFF.

For the CDR3, the DNA is TGTGCCAGCTCACCAAATCGGGAGACCCAGTACTTC. This encodes CASSPNRETQYF. The chain uses TRBV18 and TRBJ2-5; no clear D. The CDR3 extends over 12 amino acids. V was clipped by 2 bases and J by 5 bases, with 6 bases between them. Per germline, CDR1 KGHSH and CDR2 LQKENI.

This clone was detected a few times. The chain recombines TRBV5-1 with TRBJ2-6, with D perhaps TRBD1 (5 bases). This CDR3 is built from 16 residues. Germline lookup yields CDR1 SGHRS and CDR2 YFSETQ. Trimming shortened V by 4 bases and J by 4 bases, and 15 bases separated the two germline ends. As DNA, the CDR3 is TGCGCCAGCAGCCCCGATAAGGGGAACGGGGCCAACGTCCTGACTTTC. Residues: CASSPDKGNGANVLTF.

This clone was found a few times. The chain recombines TRBV30 with TRBJ1-1; D ambiguous. Looked up from germline, CDR1 is GTSNPN and CDR2 is SVGIG (reference sequence). Trimming stripped 7 bases from V and 4 bases from J, with 19 bases between. The CDR3 is 14 amino acids. In DNA form, the CDR3 reads TGTGCCTTTACCCCCACACGAGGGAGCACTGAAGCTTTCTTT. Encoded protein: CAFTPTRGSTEAFF.

The gene calls are TRBV27 and TRBJ1-2, with D unresolved. The germline CDR1 and CDR2 sequences are MNHEY and SMNVEV (reference sequence). V was pared by 1 base and J by 4 bases, with 7 bases between. The CDR3 extends over 13 amino acids. The CDR3 sequence is CASSLFPRYGYTF. For the CDR3, the DNA is TGTGCCAGCAGTTTATTTCCTCGCTATGGCTACACCTTC.